This passage covers 7 T cell receptor beta chains from one sample sequenced in a study of blood T cell repertoires in COVID-19. The repertoire was sequenced with immunoSEQ multiplex PCR; TCRdb's copy has only in-frame clones and lacks some. The repertoire consists of around 300,000 clones, with approximately 89% occurring once and the leading ten covering under 2.5%. Sequenced sample: PBMCs or T cells enriched from blood (not recorded which). These receptors originate from a woman aged 60-75 years who had recovered from COVID-19.

The chain links TRBV5-4 to TRBJ2-1; D is possibly TRBD2 (5 bases). The CDR3 length is 14 residues. The V and J ends lost 4 bases and 6 bases respectively, with 14 bases between them. Germline V gene data show CDR1 as SGHNT and CDR2 as YYREEE (reference sequence). The CDR3 is CASSTDLLFNEQFF. The DNA of the CDR3 is TGTGCCAGCAGCACGGACTTGCTATTCAATGAGCAGTTCTTC.

The chain combines TRBV7-9 with TRBJ2-3; the match to TRBD2 covers 12 bases. J was trimmed by 7 bases and V by 5 bases; bases with no gene match: 10. CDR1 is SEHNR, CDR2 FQNEAQ, per germline (reference sequence). The CDR3 totals 16 residues. CDR3 sequence: CASSPTTSGSFHTQYF. CDR3 bases: TGTGCCAGCAGCCCGACGACTAGCGGGAGTTTCCATACGCAGTATTTT.

The chain employs TRBV5-5 and TRBJ2-3; D unclear. The germline V and J ends were trimmed by 5 bases and 0 bases, with 7 bases remaining between them. This CDR3 contains 13 residues. CDR1 is SGHKS and CDR2 is YYEKEE in the germline V gene (reference sequence). CDR3 amino acids: CASRAGSTDTQYF. CDR3 coding DNA: TGTGCCAGCAGAGCCGGGAGCACAGATACGCAGTATTTT.

This clone was seen only a few times. This chain links TRBV6-5 with TRBJ1-5; TRBD1 agrees at 9 bases. V shed 6 bases, J shed 6 bases, and the junction held 6 bases outside the gene matches. The CDR3 length is 14 residues. Germline V CDR1 and CDR2: MNHEY, SVGAGI. CDR3 in amino acids: CASRKQGAGQPQHF. For the CDR3, the DNA is TGTGCCAGCAGAAAACAGGGGGCAGGTCAGCCCCAGCATTTT.

The chain is built from TRBV5-6 and TRBJ1-4; 7 positions agree with TRBD1. J gave up 4 bases and V 4 bases, and 7 bases lay outside the gene matches. The CDR3 runs to 15 residues. CDR1 SGHDT and CDR2 YYEEEE come from the germline V gene. The CDR3 spells CASSQLGTDNEKLFF. CDR3 DNA sequence: TGTGCCAGCAGCCAACTTGGGACAGATAATGAAAAACTGTTTTTT.

The J gene is TRBJ1-4, the V gene TRBV5-1, with D possibly TRBD1 on 6 matching bases. V was pared by 1 base and J by 6 bases, with 10 bases between. CDR3 length: 14 residues. In germline, CDR1 is SGHRS, CDR2 YFSETQ. CDR3 DNA: TGCGCCAGCAGCTTGAGTTCAGGGGATGAAAAACTGTTTTTT. As protein: CASSLSSGDEKLFF.

The chain joins TRBV7-9 to TRBJ1-2, with a weak D call TRBD1 (5 bases). Per the germline V gene, CDR1 is SEHNR and CDR2 is FQNEAQ (reference sequence). This CDR3 has 19 residues. Between the trimmed V and J ends, which lost 2 bases and 2 bases, there was a span of 24 bases. CDR3 coding DNA: TGTGCCAGCAGCTTACAGCGGGGGGGGACCGGGACCGTGAACTATGGCTACACCTTC. This gives the protein CASSLQRGGTGTVNYGYTF.